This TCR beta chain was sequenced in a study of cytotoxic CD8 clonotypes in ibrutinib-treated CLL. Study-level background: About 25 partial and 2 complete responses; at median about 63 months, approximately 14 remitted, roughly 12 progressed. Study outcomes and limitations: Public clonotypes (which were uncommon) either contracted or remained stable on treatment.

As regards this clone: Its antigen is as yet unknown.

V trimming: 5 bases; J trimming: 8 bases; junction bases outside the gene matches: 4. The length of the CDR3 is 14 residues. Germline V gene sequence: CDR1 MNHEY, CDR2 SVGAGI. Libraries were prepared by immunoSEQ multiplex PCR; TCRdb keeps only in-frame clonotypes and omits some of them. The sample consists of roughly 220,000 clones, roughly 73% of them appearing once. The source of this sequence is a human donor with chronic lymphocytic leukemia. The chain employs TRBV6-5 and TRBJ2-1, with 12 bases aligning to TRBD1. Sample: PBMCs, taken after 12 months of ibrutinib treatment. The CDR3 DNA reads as TGTGCCAGCAGTCGTGGGACAGGGGGCGATGAGCAGTTCTTC. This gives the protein CASSRGTGGDEQFF.